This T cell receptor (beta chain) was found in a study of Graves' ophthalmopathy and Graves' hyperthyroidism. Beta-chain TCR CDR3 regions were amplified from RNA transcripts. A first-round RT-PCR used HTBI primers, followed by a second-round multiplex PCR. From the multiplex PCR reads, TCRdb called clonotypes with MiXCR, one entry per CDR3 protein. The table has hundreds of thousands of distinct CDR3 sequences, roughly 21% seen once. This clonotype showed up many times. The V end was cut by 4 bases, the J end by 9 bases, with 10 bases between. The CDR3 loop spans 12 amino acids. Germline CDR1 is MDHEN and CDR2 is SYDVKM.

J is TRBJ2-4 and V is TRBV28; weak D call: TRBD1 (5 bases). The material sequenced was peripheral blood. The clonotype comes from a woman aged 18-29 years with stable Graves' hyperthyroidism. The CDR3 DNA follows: TGTGCCAGCAGTTCAGGGTCGGGCATTCAGTACTTC. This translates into CASSSGSGIQYF.